This record looks at one T cell receptor (beta chain) sequence and its context. The target of this receptor is not known. Per-nucleotide qualities are absent, and no much larger clonotype sits a single base away. TCRbeta CDR3 regions were amplified from genomic DNA using the immunoSEQ Assay, a bias-controlled multiplex PCR. In the authors' own workflow: Within the assay, amplification of reference gene primers was used to estimate how many nucleated cells each sample contained. To quantify the absolute abundance of each unique TCRbeta CDR3 rearrangement, sequence reads were collapsed and filtered. For each sample, productive Simpson clonality was calculated by taking the square root of Simpson's diversity index across productive rearrangements. The table was pulled from immuneACCESS by TCRdb, which kept in-frame rearrangements only. Such tables lose some clones; where checked, under half of the loss comes from unresolved V genes, and the rest has no known cause. V and J calls and clone size come straight from that table; D and trimming were deduced from the DNA. The table for this sample lists 75,000 to 80,000 clones; about 85% of them were counted only once. The ten largest clones capture approximately 10% of the sample.

The source of the sample is a study of blood T cell repertoires in COVID-19 (dated by TCRdb to the early 2020s). Background on the whole study: Samples covering the acute and convalescent phases of COVID-19 were provided by collaborators in the United States, Italy and Spain. The material from the prospective study consisted of cDNA or gDNA derived from T cells, B-cell-depleted T cells, or PBMCs. Deeply sampled blood TCRbeta repertoires from subjects exposed to, actively infected with, or recovered from COVID-19 were included in the dataset. The repertoires were released in a freely available public database intended as a resource for research on the immune response to SARS-CoV-2. Samples were obtained from the ongoing ImmuneRACE study (first 160 participants) and from 1,254 subjects provided by 6 global collaborators. A de-identified subject ID, COVID-19 status, age in years and sex were almost always included in the sample metadata. Where HLA class I and class II types were available, the types were taken from metadata supplied by the sample provider, not from assay-based typing.

The CDR3, cysteine through phenylalanine, is 16 amino acids long. Only the CDR3 DNA is retained, 48 bases long and in frame from the first base. Unmatched junction bases come to 5, with V trimmed by 1 base and J by 6 bases. From the germline V gene (reference sequence), CDR1 is LGHDT and CDR2 is YNNKEL. The research as a whole found: The amount of clinical and demographic metadata varied by source and participant and was provided uncurated.

Whole blood was collected in K2EDTA tubes by collaborating institutions according to the institutions' own protocols. For TCRbeta analysis, collaborators shipped samples as frozen whole blood, isolated PBMCs, or DNA extracted from either of those sample types. The rearrangement combines TRBV3-1 (or the pseudogene TRBV3-2) with TRBJ2-2, with 10 central nucleotides matching TRBD1. The specimen sequenced was peripheral blood. This TCR was recovered from a human donor in a cohort sampled during active COVID-19. The CDR3 amino acid sequence is: CASSQGAGTGAGELFF. The bases are TGTGCCAGCAGCCAAGGTGCGGGGACAGGGGCCGGGGAGCTGTTTTTT.